This T cell receptor beta chain was recorded in a study of blood T cell repertoires in COVID-19. Produced via immunoSEQ multiplex PCR; TCRdb's table is partial and in-frame only. The table records around 31,000 clones, 85% to 90% of them present only once. Germline values: CDR1 SGHRS, CDR2 YFSETQ. V shed 0 bases and J shed 3 bases, with 4 bases lying between them. The CDR3 spans 13 residues. The chain recombines TRBV5-1 with TRBJ1-5, with D uncertain. Sequencing was carried out using peripheral blood. The source is a man of 80 years or more with acute or convalescent COVID-19. In DNA form, the CDR3 reads TGCGCCAGCAGCTTGGATAACAATCAGCCCCAGCATTTT. Protein product: CASSLDNNQPQHF.